This T cell receptor (beta chain) was profiled in a study of T cells expressing NK-cell markers (dated by TCRdb to about 2020). Background for the entire study: Three sorted T-cell subsets (CD3+CD56+NKG2C+, CD3+CD56+NKG2C- and CD3+CD56-NKG2C+) from about 8 donors had their TCR beta-chain repertoires profiled. Most of the eight sequenced donors were HCMV-seropositive and one was HCMV-seronegative. The libraries were sequenced on Illumina HiSeq 2000/2500, MiSeq or NextSeq, producing 2 x 150 bp reads. Randomly selected healthy volunteers, three men and five women, were used as the eight sequenced donors.

Concerning this clonotype itself: It has no known antigen specificity.

TCRdb records Illumina HiSeq 2000 as the sequencer. TCR beta cDNA libraries were prepared using 5'RACE template switching, which introduced a universal primer site and unique molecular identifiers. Priming for cDNA synthesis came from the TCR beta constant segment, and two successive PCR amplification steps followed. Per the authors' processing: MIGEC handled demultiplexing of the reads and grouping by UMI, while MiTCR was used to assemble and quantify clonotypes. Only TCR cDNA sequences supported by at least two reads were kept to exclude erroneous sequences. The tcR package was used for downstream repertoire analysis, and clonotypes were matched between fractions using CDR3 nucleotide sequence together with V segment. VDJmatch was used to annotate antigen specificity against VDJdb, with one amino acid substitution allowed in CDR3. TCRdb reanalyzed the reads, keeping one entry per CDR3 protein sequence and omitting DNA. The V and J calls shown here were made by TCRdb, not taken from the authors' results. The record for this sample contains some 340,000 distinct CDR3 sequences. In total, the top ten clones hold around 5.2% of the sample.

A commercial ELISA kit detecting HCMV-specific IgG in serum was used to determine HCMV serostatus. Peripheral blood mononuclear cells were isolated from blood by Ficoll density gradient centrifugation. CDR3 length: 18 amino acids, cysteine to phenylalanine. The DNA is unrecorded. Looking up the germline V gene yields CDR1 MNHNS and CDR2 SASEGT. Broader findings and caveats from the paper: In a handful of donors, the dominant CD3+CD56+NKG2C+ clonotypes were among the top 10 CD8+ clonotypes and accounted for about 1.0-7.0% of CD8+ T cells. Whether the expanded NKG2C-expressing T cell clones were specific for HCMV antigens was left unclear. Those dominant clonotypes were again the most abundant among CD3+CD56-NKG2C+ cells in four donors, at 28.3-60.1%.

The sequenced material came from blood T cells: a sorted CD56 or NKG2C T cell subset, CD4+ or CD8+ T cells, or bulk PBMC T cells (not recorded which). The rearrangement combines TRBV6-1 with TRBJ2-5; lacking DNA, the TRBD2 call made by TCRdb goes unchecked. The receptor was derived from a man aged 18-75 years in good health. CDR3 protein: CASSLSTSGGLRRETQYF.